This entry is about one TCR beta chain. Its antigen is not known. Documented treatment: approximately nine-day PBMC culture with coronavirus spike peptide pools or control peptides (ViraFEST assay). Once obtained from cultured CD4+ T cells, the DNA was sequenced using the Oncomine TCR Beta short-read assay. TCRdb fed the PCR reads into MiXCR, producing one record per CDR3 protein. The table has about 24,000 distinct CDR3 sequences, around 62% seen once. The record originates from a study of vaccination and CD4 T cells after COVID-19. Study information: Each person enrolled got two BNT162b2 or mRNA-1273 vaccine doses. Overlapping spike peptides of SARS-CoV-2, HCoV-NL63, HCoV-OC43 and HCoV-229E were used, and cells were stimulated with them. Controls had a CEFX pool, an HIV-1 Nef pool, or no peptide added.

The CDR3 runs to 15 residues. V gave up 4 bases and J gave up 0 bases, with 12 bases separating them. CDR1 and CDR2 from the germline V gene are SGHVS and FNYEAQ. The TCR was taken from a human donor who had recovered from COVID-19. The rearrangement uses TRBV7-6 and TRBJ1-1; TRBD1 might be the D (6 bases). The specimen sequenced was CD4+ T cells from blood, cultured in vitro. This CDR3 is CASSSQGTMNTEAFF. Here the CDR3 DNA reads TGTGCCAGCAGCTCGCAGGGGACTATGAACACTGAAGCTTTCTTT.